This T cell receptor (beta chain) was sequenced for a study of cytomegalovirus exposure and HLA in healthy donors. Remarks on this clone: Its antigen is not known.

The PCR ran on 60 Vbeta and 13 Jbeta primers. Clones were sequenced by immunoSEQ multiplex PCR, and TCRdb holds only the in-frame ones, with some missing. The data hold some 240,000 clones, with 80% to 95% observed a single time. With 4 bases removed from V and 4 bases from J, the gap between germline ends came to 10 bases. CDR1 is LNHDA and CDR2 is SQIVND in the germline V gene (reference sequence). The CDR3 covers 13 residues. Study-wide results and caveats: Several V segments, TRBV6-2 and TRBV6-3 among them, could not be told apart and were dropped.

Specimen: PBMCs. The chain is built from TRBV19 and TRBJ2-5; D gene ambiguous. The TCR originated in a girl aged 2 to 9 in good health and CMV-seronegative. The CDR3 region has the DNA TGTGCCAGTAGTAGGTACCCCAGAGAGACCCAGTACTTC. Translated: CASSRYPRETQYF.